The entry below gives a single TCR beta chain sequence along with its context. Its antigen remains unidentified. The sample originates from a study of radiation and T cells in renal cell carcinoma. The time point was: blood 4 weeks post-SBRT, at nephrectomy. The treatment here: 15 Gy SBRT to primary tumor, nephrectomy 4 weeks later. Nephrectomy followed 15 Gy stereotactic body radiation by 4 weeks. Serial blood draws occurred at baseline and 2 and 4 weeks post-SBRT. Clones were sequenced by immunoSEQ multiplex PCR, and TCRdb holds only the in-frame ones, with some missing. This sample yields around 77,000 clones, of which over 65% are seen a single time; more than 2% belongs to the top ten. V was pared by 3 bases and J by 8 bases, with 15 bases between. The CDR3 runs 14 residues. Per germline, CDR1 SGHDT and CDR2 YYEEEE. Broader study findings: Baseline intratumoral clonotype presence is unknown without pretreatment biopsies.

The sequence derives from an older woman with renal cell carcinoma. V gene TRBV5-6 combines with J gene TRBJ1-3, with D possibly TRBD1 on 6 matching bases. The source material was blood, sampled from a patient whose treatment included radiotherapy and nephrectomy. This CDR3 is CASSWTARPDTIYF. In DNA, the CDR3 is TGTGCCAGCAGCTGGACAGCCCGTCCAGACACCATATATTTT.